These T cell receptor beta chains were read from a single sample in a study of cytomegalovirus exposure and HLA in healthy donors. Generated by immunoSEQ multiplex PCR, the TCRdb table keeps only in-frame clones and is missing some. The table includes 90,000 to 100,000 clones, about three quarters detected once. The specimen sequenced was PBMCs. These receptors came from a man aged 55 to 70 in good health and CMV-seropositive. Each CDR3 is given with its conserved first and last residue. Fields, in order: V gene, clone size, J gene, D gene, CDR3 protein, CDR3 DNA. D genes are given only for firm matches. Only some rows state a clone size, as once, few, many or a class for expanded clones.

v_call: TRBV2; clone_size: .; j_call: TRBJ1-6; d_call: TRBD1; cdr3_aa: CASRDRGSPLHF; cdr3_nt: TGTGCCAGCAGGGACAGGGGTTCACCCCTCCACTTT
v_call: TRBV6-1; clone_size: .; j_call: TRBJ1-2; d_call: TRBD1; cdr3_aa: CASSIRDSLGEGYTF; cdr3_nt: TGTGCCAGCAGTATCCGGGACAGCCTTGGGGAAGGCTACACCTTC
v_call: TRBV13; clone_size: .; j_call: TRBJ1-1; d_call: TRBD1; cdr3_aa: CASKPGQENTEAFF; cdr3_nt: TGTGCCAGCAAACCGGGACAGGAGAACACTGAAGCTTTCTTT
v_call: TRBV7-9; clone_size: once; j_call: TRBJ2-1; d_call: TRBD2; cdr3_aa: CASSSGGVYNEQFF; cdr3_nt: TGTGCCAGCAGCTCCGGGGGGGTATACAATGAGCAGTTCTTC
v_call: TRBV19; clone_size: .; j_call: TRBJ2-1; d_call: .; cdr3_aa: CASSIRRGMLHEQFF; cdr3_nt: TGTGCCAGTAGTATAAGGCGGGGTATGTTACATGAGCAGTTCTTC
v_call: TRBV9; clone_size: .; j_call: TRBJ1-2; d_call: .; cdr3_aa: CASSVEAGINYGYTF; cdr3_nt: TGTGCCAGCAGCGTAGAGGCAGGTATCAACTATGGCTACACCTTC
v_call: TRBV2; clone_size: .; j_call: TRBJ2-5; d_call: TRBD1; cdr3_aa: CASRLTGARETQYF; cdr3_nt: TGTGCCAGCAGGCTCACAGGGGCCCGGGAGACCCAGTACTTC
v_call: TRBV7-9; clone_size: .; j_call: TRBJ2-5; d_call: .; cdr3_aa: CASSSQGGPSRTQYF; cdr3_nt: TGTGCCAGCAGCTCGCAAGGGGGTCCCTCCAGGACCCAGTACTTC
v_call: TRBV30; clone_size: .; j_call: TRBJ2-1; d_call: TRBD2; cdr3_aa: CAWDRRKGLAGPLNEQFF; cdr3_nt: TGTGCCTGGGACAGGCGGAAAGGTCTAGCGGGGCCTTTAAATGAGCAGTTCTTC
v_call: TRBV5-4; clone_size: .; j_call: TRBJ2-7; d_call: TRBD1; cdr3_aa: CASPSGQGNEQYF; cdr3_nt: TGTGCCAGCCCAAGTGGACAGGGAAACGAGCAGTACTTC
v_call: TRBV27; clone_size: .; j_call: TRBJ2-7; d_call: .; cdr3_aa: CASSPYLTHEQYF; cdr3_nt: TGTGCCAGCAGTCCTTACTTAACCCACGAGCAGTACTTC
v_call: TRBV10-3; clone_size: .; j_call: TRBJ1-2; d_call: TRBD1; cdr3_aa: CAISRPTGDGYTF; cdr3_nt: TGTGCCATCAGTCGGCCAACAGGGGATGGCTACACCTTC
v_call: TRBV9; clone_size: .; j_call: TRBJ2-5; d_call: TRBD1; cdr3_aa: CASSYDGTDQETQYF; cdr3_nt: TGTGCCAGCAGCTACGACGGGACAGACCAAGAGACCCAGTACTTC
v_call: TRBV12-5; clone_size: once; j_call: TRBJ2-5; d_call: .; cdr3_aa: CASGINRDHRTQYF; cdr3_nt: TGTGCTAGTGGAATTAACCGGGATCATCGGACCCAGTACTTC
v_call: TRBV28; clone_size: .; j_call: TRBJ2-7; d_call: .; cdr3_aa: CASSLALGSSYEQYF; cdr3_nt: TGTGCCAGCAGTTTAGCTCTGGGGAGCTCCTACGAGCAGTACTTC
v_call: TRBV19; clone_size: .; j_call: TRBJ2-1; d_call: TRBD1; cdr3_aa: CASSSGQGFNEQFF; cdr3_nt: TGTGCCAGTAGTAGTGGACAGGGTTTTAATGAGCAGTTCTTC
v_call: TRBV5-1; clone_size: once; j_call: TRBJ2-3; d_call: .; cdr3_aa: CASRTPPGSQYF; cdr3_nt: TGCGCCAGCAGGACCCCACCCGGGTCGCAGTATTTT
v_call: TRBV29-1; clone_size: .; j_call: TRBJ1-1; d_call: .; cdr3_aa: CSVERLMNTEAFF; cdr3_nt: TGCAGCGTTGAGCGGCTAATGAACACTGAAGCTTTCTTT
v_call: TRBV27; clone_size: few; j_call: TRBJ1-6; d_call: .; cdr3_aa: CASSLGAAHNSPLHF; cdr3_nt: TGTGCCAGCAGTTTAGGAGCAGCCCATAATTCACCCCTCCACTTT
v_call: TRBV12-5; clone_size: .; j_call: TRBJ2-3; d_call: TRBD2; cdr3_aa: CASGSSLAGGSRDTQYF; cdr3_nt: TGTGCTAGTGGTTCCTCCCTAGCGGGGGGAAGTCGAGATACGCAGTATTTT
v_call: TRBV30; clone_size: once; j_call: TRBJ1-5; d_call: .; cdr3_aa: CAWSNGGYSNQPQHF; cdr3_nt: TGTGCCTGGAGTAATGGGGGCTATAGCAATCAGCCCCAGCATTTT
v_call: TRBV15; clone_size: once; j_call: TRBJ2-3; d_call: TRBD1; cdr3_aa: CATSRVLGTGVGTQYF; cdr3_nt: TGTGCCACCAGCAGAGTATTAGGGACAGGGGTGGGTACGCAGTATTTT
v_call: TRBV6-5; clone_size: few; j_call: TRBJ1-1; d_call: .; cdr3_aa: CASSLWGEGETEAFF; cdr3_nt: TGTGCCAGCAGTCTATGGGGGGAGGGTGAGACTGAAGCTTTCTTT
v_call: TRBV9; clone_size: .; j_call: TRBJ2-1; d_call: TRBD2; cdr3_aa: CASSFLRGTSGSSYNEQFF; cdr3_nt: TGTGCCAGCAGCTTCCTCCGCGGGACTAGCGGGAGCTCCTACAATGAGCAGTTCTTC
v_call: TRBV19; clone_size: once; j_call: TRBJ2-5; d_call: .; cdr3_aa: CASSSGKETQYF; cdr3_nt: TGTGCCAGTAGCAGCGGAAAAGAGACCCAGTACTTC
v_call: TRBV5-1; clone_size: .; j_call: TRBJ2-5; d_call: TRBD1; cdr3_aa: CASSRGTEETQYF; cdr3_nt: TGCGCCAGCAGCAGAGGGACAGAAGAGACCCAGTACTTC
v_call: TRBV11-2; clone_size: .; j_call: TRBJ2-1; d_call: .; cdr3_aa: CASSLGTRLVDEQFF; cdr3_nt: TGTGCCAGCAGCTTAGGAACGAGGTTGGTCGATGAGCAGTTCTTC
v_call: TRBV5-1; clone_size: .; j_call: TRBJ2-5; d_call: .; cdr3_aa: CASSTGRKETQYF; cdr3_nt: TGCGCCAGCAGCACAGGACGCAAAGAGACCCAGTACTTC
v_call: TRBV5-6; clone_size: .; j_call: TRBJ1-6; d_call: TRBD1; cdr3_aa: CASSFPGGADNSPLHF; cdr3_nt: TGTGCCAGCAGCTTCCCAGGGGGCGCTGATAATTCACCCCTCCACTTT
v_call: TRBV6-5; clone_size: .; j_call: TRBJ1-3; d_call: TRBD1; cdr3_aa: CASRQGLGTIYF; cdr3_nt: TGTGCCAGCAGACAGGGGTTGGGCACCATATATTTT
v_call: TRBV4-2; clone_size: .; j_call: TRBJ1-4; d_call: TRBD1; cdr3_aa: CASSQGQGVTNEKLFF; cdr3_nt: TGTGCCAGCAGCCAAGGGCAGGGGGTAACTAATGAAAAACTGTTTTTT
v_call: TRBV5-1; clone_size: .; j_call: TRBJ2-7; d_call: .; cdr3_aa: CASSLYPGVLYEQYF; cdr3_nt: TGCGCCAGCAGCTTGTATCCGGGGGTCCTCTACGAGCAGTACTTC
v_call: TRBV7-9; clone_size: few; j_call: TRBJ1-4; d_call: TRBD1; cdr3_aa: CASSERTGLGEKLFF; cdr3_nt: TGTGCCAGCAGCGAACGGACAGGACTCGGTGAAAAACTGTTTTTT
v_call: TRBV18; clone_size: once; j_call: TRBJ2-6; d_call: .; cdr3_aa: CASSREPGSGANVLTF; cdr3_nt: TGTGCCAGCTCAAGGGAGCCGGGCTCTGGGGCCAACGTCCTGACTTTC
v_call: TRBV7-6; clone_size: .; j_call: TRBJ2-3; d_call: TRBD2; cdr3_aa: CASSPLAGGPLMDTQYF; cdr3_nt: TGTGCCAGCAGCCCCTTAGCGGGGGGCCCCCTCATGGATACGCAGTATTTT
v_call: TRBV28; clone_size: few; j_call: TRBJ2-4; d_call: TRBD1; cdr3_aa: CASRSPGQPKNIQYF; cdr3_nt: TGTGCCAGCAGGTCCCCGGGACAGCCCAAAAACATTCAGTACTTC
v_call: TRBV11-2; clone_size: once; j_call: TRBJ2-7; d_call: .; cdr3_aa: CASSRTALSTGQYF; cdr3_nt: TGTGCCAGCAGCCGGACAGCCCTTTCTACGGGGCAGTACTTC
v_call: TRBV6-1; clone_size: once; j_call: TRBJ2-7; d_call: .; cdr3_aa: CASLKQTNSYEQYF; cdr3_nt: TGTGCCAGCCTTAAACAGACAAACTCCTACGAGCAGTACTTC
v_call: TRBV6-1; clone_size: .; j_call: TRBJ1-3; d_call: .; cdr3_aa: CASSEAATWGNTIYF; cdr3_nt: TGTGCCAGCAGTGAAGCAGCCACGTGGGGAAACACCATATATTTT
v_call: TRBV7-8; clone_size: .; j_call: TRBJ1-2; d_call: .; cdr3_aa: CASSLQRQSRNNYGYTF; cdr3_nt: TGTGCCAGCAGCCTTCAACGACAGTCCCGAAATAACTATGGCTACACCTTC
v_call: TRBV7-2; clone_size: .; j_call: TRBJ2-3; d_call: .; cdr3_aa: CASSLQGSDTQYF; cdr3_nt: TGTGCCAGCAGCTTACAGGGTTCAGATACGCAGTATTTT
v_call: TRBV7-2; clone_size: .; j_call: TRBJ2-7; d_call: TRBD2; cdr3_aa: CASSLAPLAGAQYF; cdr3_nt: TGTGCCAGCAGCTTAGCGCCACTAGCGGGGGCCCAGTACTTC
v_call: TRBV7-8; clone_size: .; j_call: TRBJ1-2; d_call: TRBD1; cdr3_aa: CASSTIRGQPGYTF; cdr3_nt: TGTGCCAGCAGCACCATCAGGGGGCAGCCTGGCTACACCTTC
v_call: TRBV5-6; clone_size: .; j_call: TRBJ2-5; d_call: .; cdr3_aa: CASSLTGPVQETQYF; cdr3_nt: TGTGCCAGCAGCTTGACAGGGCCAGTCCAAGAGACCCAGTACTTC
v_call: TRBV6-5; clone_size: .; j_call: TRBJ2-7; d_call: TRBD1; cdr3_aa: CASKMDRGNTYEQYF; cdr3_nt: TGTGCCAGCAAAATGGACAGGGGGAACACCTACGAGCAGTACTTC
v_call: TRBV29-1; clone_size: few; j_call: TRBJ2-7; d_call: .; cdr3_aa: CSVEVSRGYEQYF; cdr3_nt: TGCAGCGTTGAGGTCAGTAGGGGATACGAGCAGTACTTC
v_call: TRBV16; clone_size: .; j_call: TRBJ1-1; d_call: .; cdr3_aa: CASTRSGFGTEAFF; cdr3_nt: TGTGCCAGCACTCGTAGCGGATTTGGAACTGAAGCTTTCTTT
v_call: TRBV7-9; clone_size: .; j_call: TRBJ1-4; d_call: TRBD1; cdr3_aa: CASSRQGSNEKLFF; cdr3_nt: TGTGCCAGCAGCCGACAGGGGTCTAATGAAAAACTGTTTTTT
v_call: TRBV7-9; clone_size: .; j_call: TRBJ2-1; d_call: .; cdr3_aa: CSSSSPIGGQFF; cdr3_nt: TGTTCCAGCAGCTCTCCTATAGGGGGGCAGTTCTTC
v_call: TRBV5-4; clone_size: .; j_call: TRBJ2-5; d_call: TRBD2; cdr3_aa: CASSPSPVLAGYLQETQYF; cdr3_nt: TGTGCCAGCAGCCCTTCGCCGGTGCTAGCGGGGTATCTGCAAGAGACCCAGTACTTC
v_call: TRBV21-1; clone_size: .; j_call: TRBJ2-5; d_call: .; cdr3_aa: CATTGQDFEETQYF; cdr3_nt: TGTGCCACCACTGGACAGGACTTCGAAGAGACCCAGTACTTC
v_call: TRBV5-1; clone_size: .; j_call: TRBJ1-2; d_call: TRBD1; cdr3_aa: CASSRTGGNYGYTF; cdr3_nt: TGCGCCAGCAGCCGGACAGGGGGTAACTATGGCTACACCTTC
v_call: TRBV21-1; clone_size: .; j_call: TRBJ1-5; d_call: .; cdr3_aa: CASSPTPRRGGGGWGNQPQHF; cdr3_nt: TGTGCCAGCAGCCCAACCCCCCGACGGGGCGGCGGGGGATGGGGCAATCAGCCCCAGCATTTT
v_call: TRBV6-4; clone_size: .; j_call: TRBJ2-7; d_call: TRBD2; cdr3_aa: CASRDSRTSRQYEQYF; cdr3_nt: TGTGCCAGCAGAGATTCCAGGACTAGCAGGCAGTACGAGCAGTACTTC
v_call: TRBV29-1; clone_size: .; j_call: TRBJ1-1; d_call: .; cdr3_aa: CSVTNGAEAFF; cdr3_nt: TGCAGCGTTACTAACGGCGCTGAAGCTTTCTTT
v_call: TRBV30; clone_size: once; j_call: TRBJ1-5; d_call: .; cdr3_aa: CAWLFGRGQPQHF; cdr3_nt: TGTGCCTGGCTATTTGGCCGGGGTCAGCCCCAGCATTTT
v_call: TRBV18; clone_size: .; j_call: TRBJ2-5; d_call: .; cdr3_aa: CASSPDRQETQYF; cdr3_nt: TGTGCCAGCTCCCCTGACAGGCAAGAGACCCAGTACTTC
v_call: TRBV10-3; clone_size: few; j_call: TRBJ2-1; d_call: TRBD1; cdr3_aa: CAISESRDRGRDEQFF; cdr3_nt: TGTGCCATCAGTGAGTCCCGGGACAGGGGGAGGGATGAGCAGTTCTTC